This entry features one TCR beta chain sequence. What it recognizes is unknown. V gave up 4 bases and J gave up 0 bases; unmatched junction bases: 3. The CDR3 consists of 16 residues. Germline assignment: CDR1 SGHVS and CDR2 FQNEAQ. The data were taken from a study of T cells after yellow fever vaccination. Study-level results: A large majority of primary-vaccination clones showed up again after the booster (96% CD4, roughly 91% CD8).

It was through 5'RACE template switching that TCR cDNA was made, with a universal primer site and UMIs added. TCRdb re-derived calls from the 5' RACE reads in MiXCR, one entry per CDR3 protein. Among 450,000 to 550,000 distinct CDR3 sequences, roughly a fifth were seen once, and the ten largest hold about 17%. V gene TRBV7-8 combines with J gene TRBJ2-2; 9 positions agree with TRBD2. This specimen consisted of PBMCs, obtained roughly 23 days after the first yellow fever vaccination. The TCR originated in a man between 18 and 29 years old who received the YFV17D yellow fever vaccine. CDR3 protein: CASSSRTSANTGELFF. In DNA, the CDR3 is TGTGCCAGCAGCTCAAGGACTAGCGCGAACACCGGGGAGCTGTTTTTT.